This TCR beta chain was sequenced during a study of Ad26.COV2.S vaccination and SARS-CoV-2 variants. Turning to the study itself: The donor belonged to the COV1001 Ad26.COV2.S trial arm.

Described treatment: roughly 20 received Ad26.COV2.S at low or high dose, single or two shots; about 5 received placebo; per-sample allocation not given. Sampling happened 63 days after the first vaccine or placebo injection. Germline V gene data show CDR1 as GTSNPN and CDR2 as SVGIG (reference sequence). With 3 bases clipped from V and 7 bases from J, the junction kept 22 bases outside the gene matches. The CDR3 spans 19 residues. Study-wide results and caveats: While placebo recipients had lower spike-specific TCR breadth, vaccine recipients had more. Total responses of T cells may have been underestimated by the analyses of TCR breadth and depth.

In regard to this clone: Its antigen is currently unknown.

Profiling relied on immunoSEQ multiplex PCR, and the TCRdb table lists in-frame clones only, not all of them. The sample includes 300,000 to 400,000 clones, around 88% seen only once; the top ten take around 5.3%. The chain uses TRBV30 and TRBJ2-1, with 9 nucleotides matching TRBD1. The receptor comes from a person between 18 and 59 years old who received the Ad26.COV2.S COVID-19 vaccine or a placebo. The sequenced sample was peripheral blood, obtained in a trial of Ad26.COV2.S vaccine versus placebo. This CDR3 reads CAWSLDGTGITKEGNEQFF. In DNA form, the CDR3 reads TGTGCCTGGAGCCTAGACGGGACAGGGATAACCAAAGAGGGGAATGAGCAGTTCTTC.